Presented here are 3 T cell receptor beta chains from one specimen sequenced in a study of T-cell memory formation after mild COVID-19. TCRdb redid the calling of the 5' RACE reads with MiXCR, one entry per CDR3 protein. The sample gives 120,000 to 150,000 distinct CDR3 sequences, roughly 19% of which show up once; over 2% is in the top ten. Sample: PBMCs or a T cell subset sorted from them (not recorded which). These receptors were taken from an adult woman who had mild COVID-19 (a few samples of this study predate the infection). Cell type and time point are not known.

Ten or more counts support this clonotype. The gene calls are TRBV24-1 and TRBJ2-7; 10 nucleotides line up with TRBD1. J lost 2 bases, V lost 3 bases, and 3 bases had no gene match. Germline CDR1 is KGHDR and CDR2 is SFDVKD. This CDR3 is built from 15 residues. The CDR3 DNA follows: TGTGCCACCAGTGATCACGGACAGGGGGCCTACGAGCAGTACTTC. Its translation: CATSDHGQGAYEQYF.

The chain recombines TRBV9 with TRBJ1-5; weak D call: TRBD1 (5 bases). Germline V gene data show CDR1 as SGDLS and CDR2 as YYNGEE. This CDR3 is 15 amino acids long. V lost 2 bases, J lost 6 bases, and 15 bases lay in between. The CDR3 bases are TGTGCCAGCAGCGTGACAGTGGGTCAGGGTCAGCCCCAGCATTTT. Its protein product is CASSVTVGQGQPQHF.

In the case of this clonotype: One junction end does not reproduce the germline sequence, and a read error may be involved. The chain uses TRBV3-1 and TRBJ1-1, with D unclear. Germline V CDR1 and CDR2: LGHDT, YNNKEL (reference sequence). The CDR3 covers 16 residues. The CDR3 DNA follows: TGTGCCAGCATCCAAGATCCGGGATCGGGAAACACTGAAGCTTTCTTT. Its translation: CASIQDPGSGNTEAFF.